This entry lists 32 T cell receptor beta chains sequenced from one sample in a study of PD-1 blockade in classical Hodgkin lymphoma. This table comes from immunoSEQ multiplex PCR, and its TCRdb copy is limited to in-frame clones, with some not included. The sample records some 18,000 clones, 75% to 90% being singletons. The patients all showed relapse after autologous stem cell transplantation, while their brentuximab vedotin exposure varied. The sample was peripheral blood mononuclear cells (PBMCs), taken at baseline. Receptors were obtained from a human donor with classical Hodgkin lymphoma.

The rearrangement uses TRBV19 and TRBJ2-7; D is uncertain. Between the trimmed V and J ends, which lost 3 bases and 1 base, there was a span of 7 bases. There are 13 residues in the CDR3. Germline V gene lookup returns CDR1 LNHDA and CDR2 SQIVND (reference sequence). CDR3 loop: CASSISVSYEQYF. The CDR3 nucleotides are TGTGCCAGTAGTATTTCAGTTTCCTACGAGCAGTACTTC.

The J gene is TRBJ1-2, the V gene TRBV6-5; maybe TRBD1 (5 bases). Germline-derived CDR1 and CDR2 are MNHEY and SVGAGI. V lost 7 bases, J lost 2 bases, and 11 bases lay in between. The CDR3 sequence is 13 residues long. The chain's CDR3 is CASKRGLNYGYTF. CDR3 bases: TGTGCCAGCAAGAGGGGTCTCAACTATGGCTACACCTTC.

This chain links TRBV28 with TRBJ1-1; D might be TRBD1 (6 bases). The ends were cut back, 6 bases at V and 1 base at J, with 18 bases in the middle. Germline V CDR1 and CDR2: MDHEN, SYDVKM. The CDR3 covers 16 residues. The CDR3, as DNA: TGTGCCAGCAGACGCGGGACACAGACCAAGAACACTGAAGCTTTCTTT. It specifies CASRRGTQTKNTEAFF.

This rearrangement joins TRBV6-5 to TRBJ1-2, with D unresolved. V was clipped by 2 bases and J by 0 bases, with 4 bases between them. Germline assignment: CDR1 MNHEY and CDR2 SVGAGI. This CDR3 contains 13 residues. CDR3 sequence: CASSYGTNYGYTF. CDR3 nucleotides: TGTGCCAGCAGTTACGGTACTAACTATGGCTACACCTTC.

V usage is TRBV18 and J usage is TRBJ2-1; TRBD1 matches 7 bases. From germline, CDR1 is KGHSH and CDR2 LQKENI. The CDR3 spans 14 residues. J was trimmed by 4 bases and V by 4 bases; bases with no gene match: 4. DNA of the CDR3: TGTGCCAGCTCACTCCGGGACAGATACAATGAGCAGTTCTTC. It specifies CASSLRDRYNEQFF. Full variable domain (remainder filled in from reference TRBV18 and TRBJ2-1): NAGVMQNPRHLVRRRGQEARLRCSPMKGHSHVYWYRQLPEEGLKFMVYLQKENIIDESGMPKERFSAEFPKEGPSILRIQQVVRGDSAAYFCASSLRDRYNEQFFGPGTRLTVL.

The rearrangement uses TRBV28 and TRBJ1-4, with D uncertain. This CDR3 is 15 amino acids long. Germline V gene sequence: CDR1 MDHEN, CDR2 SYDVKM. The V gene lost 8 bases and the J gene lost 3 bases, with 16 bases spanning the gap. The CDR3 is CASVLSVGANEKLFF. The CDR3 bases are TGTGCCAGCGTACTAAGCGTCGGGGCTAATGAAAAACTGTTTTTT.

The table lists this clone with a count of one. The chain recombines TRBV19 with TRBJ1-5, with D hard to call. Trimming stripped 6 bases from V and 0 bases from J, with 21 bases between. The CDR3 length is 18 residues. From germline, CDR1 is LNHDA and CDR2 SQIVND (reference sequence). This chain's CDR3 is CASRNMRQNSFSNQPQHF. Written as DNA, the CDR3 is TGTGCCAGTAGAAATATGAGGCAGAATAGTTTTAGCAATCAGCCCCAGCATTTT.

The chain combines TRBV5-1 with TRBJ2-3, with D unclear. V dropped 4 bases and J dropped 5 bases, with 11 bases sitting between them. CDR1 is SGHRS, CDR2 YFSETQ, per germline. This CDR3 is 13 amino acids long. The CDR3 is CASSEDLVDTQYF. The DNA for the CDR3 is TGCGCCAGCAGCGAGGATCTGGTAGATACGCAGTATTTT. Full variable domain (outside the CDR3, taken from reference TRBV5-1 and TRBJ2-3): KAGVTQTPRYLIKTRGQQVTLSCSPISGHRSVSWYQQTPGQGLQFLFEYFSETQRNKGNFPGRFSGRQFSNSRSEMNVSTLELGDSALYLCASSEDLVDTQYFGPGTRLTVL.

The CDR3 nucleotides read TGTGCCAGCAGAGACAGGGAGTCTTGGCCCCAGCATTTT. Its protein product is CASRDRESWPQHF. The chain employs TRBV2 and TRBJ1-5, with TRBD1 matching over 7 bases. V lost 6 bases to trimming and J lost 9 bases; unmatched junction nucleotides: 8. The germline V gene encodes CDR1 SNHLY and CDR2 FYNNEI. The CDR3 is 13 amino acids.

CDR3 nucleotide sequence: TGCGCCAGCAGCGCCTGGACAGGGTTGACTGGAAGCCAACTCACAGATACGCAGTATTTT. Encoded protein: CASSAWTGLTGSQLTDTQYF. The rearrangement joins TRBV5-1 to TRBJ2-3, with 8 positions matching TRBD1. The CDR3 length is 20 residues. V dropped 4 bases and J dropped 2; count of bases not matched to a gene: 21. Germline V gives CDR1 SGHRS, CDR2 YFSETQ. Full variable domain (outside the CDR3, taken from reference TRBV5-1 and TRBJ2-3): KAGVTQTPRYLIKTRGQQVTLSCSPISGHRSVSWYQQTPGQGLQFLFEYFSETQRNKGNFPGRFSGRQFSNSRSEMNVSTLELGDSALYLCASSAWTGLTGSQLTDTQYFGPGTRLTVL.

This clone is labeled medium-sized (0.01 to 0.1%). This chain uses TRBV7-9 with TRBJ2-1; D might be TRBD1 (5 bases). Germline-derived CDR1 and CDR2 are SEHNR and FQNEAQ (reference sequence). V gave up 3 bases and J gave up 6 bases, with 18 bases separating them. This CDR3 spans 16 amino acids. CDR3 residues: CASSLIGVSERNEQFF. For the CDR3, the DNA is TGTGCCAGCAGCTTGATAGGGGTCTCCGAACGCAATGAGCAGTTCTTC.

CDR3 bases: TGTGCCATCAGTGTGGTGGATACGCAGTATTTT. Amino acids: CAISVVDTQYF. The chain joins TRBV10-3 to TRBJ2-3; D remains unclear. The CDR3 sequence is 11 residues long. CDR1 ENHRY and CDR2 SYGVKD come from the germline V gene. V was cut by 4 bases and J by 6 bases, with 5 bases left in between.

The CDR3 bases are TGTGCCTGGAGTGCAGGGAGTAGCGGGGGGGTGTTTTACAATGAGCAGTTCTTC. It codes for CAWSAGSSGGVFYNEQFF. This chain uses TRBV30 with TRBJ2-1; 11 bases are shared with TRBD2. The junction had 12 bases not matched to a gene; V was cut back by 1 base and J by 4 bases. CDR3 length equals 18 residues. The V gene's germline CDR1 is GTSNPN and CDR2 SVGIG (reference sequence).

The rearrangement links TRBV6-1 to TRBJ1-4; D ambiguous. The V end was cut by 4 bases, the J end by 7 bases, with 22 bases between. Germline V lookup: CDR1 MNHNS, CDR2 SASEGT. This CDR3 contains 17 residues. CDR3 DNA: TGTGCCAGCAGTGGAATTACTTTGGGGTTGGGATCTGAAAAACTGTTTTTT. Translation gives CASSGITLGLGSEKLFF.

The chain has TRBV6-4 and TRBJ2-7, with D perhaps matching TRBD2 (5 bases). The CDR3 has 14 residues. CDR1 MRHNA and CDR2 SNTAGT come from the germline V gene. Trimming stripped 9 bases from V and 2 bases from J, with 17 bases between. The CDR3 nucleotides are TGTGCCAGTCCAGCTCGCGGGCGGACCTACGAGCAGTACTTC. It specifies CASPARGRTYEQYF.

The V and J genes are TRBV5-1 and TRBJ2-5; D unclear. The V gene lost 1 base and the J gene lost 2 bases, with 3 bases spanning the gap. CDR3 length: 12 residues. CDR1 SGHRS and CDR2 YFSETQ come from the germline V gene. The CDR3 coding sequence is TGCGCCAGCAGCTTGCCACAAGAGACCCAGTACTTC. Protein: CASSLPQETQYF.

The chain carries TRBV6-4 and TRBJ2-1, with TRBD1 identical over 9 bases. CDR3 length: 14 amino acids. Per the germline V gene, CDR1 is MRHNA and CDR2 is SNTAGT. The J segment lost 7 bases and the V segment lost 3 bases, leaving 4 bases of the junction unmatched. CDR3 nucleotides: TGTGCCAGCAGTGAGGGGACAGGGTGGAATGAGCAGTTCTTC. Its protein is CASSEGTGWNEQFF.

This sequence joins TRBV28 and TRBJ1-1; D gene uncertain. Deletions cut 2 bases from V and 6 bases from J, with 7 bases between. The CDR3 spans 12 residues. Germline-derived CDR1 and CDR2 are MDHEN and SYDVKM. The CDR3 coding sequence is TGTGCCAGCAGTTTAGTAGTTTCTGAAGCTTTCTTT. It encodes CASSLVVSEAFF.

This clone is medium-sized (0.01 to 0.1%) by share. The rearrangement joins TRBV12-5 to TRBJ2-7, with a tentative D call TRBD1 (6 bases). The CDR3 spans 15 residues. Germline CDR1 and CDR2: LGHNT and FRNRAP. V shed 3 bases and J shed 4 bases, with 16 bases lying between them. For the CDR3, the DNA is TGTGCTAGTGGTTTCCCTCAGGGGTATGAATACGAGCAGTACTTC. As protein: CASGFPQGYEYEQYF.

Within the sample, this clone is medium-sized. The chain is built from TRBV7-9 and TRBJ1-1; 10 nucleotides align to TRBD1. Germline assignment: CDR1 SEHNR and CDR2 FQNEAQ (reference sequence). CDR3 size: 17 residues. Trimming took 5 bases from V and 6 from J; bases not matched to a gene: 15. The CDR3 sequence: CASSTHEDRGTRSEAFF. In nucleotides, the CDR3 is TGTGCCAGCAGCACACACGAGGACAGGGGGACGAGGTCTGAAGCTTTCTTT.

The chain links TRBV2 to TRBJ1-2, with a tentative D call TRBD1 (6 bases). The CDR3 is made up of 13 amino acids. V shed 4 bases and J shed 5 bases, with 11 bases lying between them. Germline values: CDR1 SNHLY, CDR2 FYNNEI. In DNA form, the CDR3 reads TGTGCCAGCAGTGGATTTACAGGGTATGGCTACACCTTC. Its protein is CASSGFTGYGYTF.

The chain links TRBV29-1 to TRBJ1-1; D unresolved. This CDR3 comprises 13 residues. Germline CDR1 SQVTM, CDR2 ANQGSEA. Deletions cut 4 bases from V and 0 bases from J, with 9 bases between. The CDR3 here is CSVVVDMNTEAFF. Written as DNA, the CDR3 is TGCAGCGTTGTGGTAGACATGAACACTGAAGCTTTCTTT.

This clone is deemed medium-sized. This chain connects TRBV7-9 to TRBJ1-1, with D unclear. V shed 5 bases and J shed 1 base, with 17 bases lying between them. The CDR3 consists of 16 residues. Germline V gene sequence: CDR1 SEHNR, CDR2 FQNEAQ (reference sequence). The CDR3: CASSPRFRPPNTEAFF. Here the CDR3 DNA reads TGTGCCAGCAGCCCTCGTTTTAGGCCACCGAACACTGAAGCTTTCTTT.

The chain combines TRBV19 with TRBJ2-1, with D perhaps TRBD2 (6 bases). Trimming stripped 4 bases from V and 9 bases from J, with 13 bases between. This CDR3 comprises 13 residues. Germline-derived CDR1 and CDR2 are LNHDA and SQIVND (reference sequence). CDR3 protein: CASSRGGGTEQFF. CDR3 nucleotide sequence: TGTGCCAGTAGTAGAGGAGGAGGGACTGAGCAGTTCTTC. Drawing the rest from reference TRBV19 and TRBJ2-1, the complete variable domain is DGGITQSPKYLFRKEGQNVTLSCEQNLNHDAMYWYRQDPGQGLRLIYYSQIVNDFQKGDIAEGYSVSREKKESFPLTVTSAQKNPTAFYLCASSRGGGTEQFFGPGTRLTVL.

The count of this clone is one. The chain couples TRBV7-2 to TRBJ2-5, with 9 positions matching TRBD1. CDR3 length equals 14 residues. Germline assignment: CDR1 SGHTA and CDR2 FQGNSA. V shed 5 bases and J 2 bases; nucleotides not matched to a gene: 3. The CDR3 DNA is TGTGCCAGCAGCCCACAGGGGGCTCAAGAGACCCAGTACTTC. Its protein product is CASSPQGAQETQYF.

Worth noting for this clone: The identical CDR3 is also encoded by other nucleotide sequences in the sample. This chain connects TRBV2 to TRBJ2-3; D unclear. The CDR3 has 11 amino acids. Germline lookup yields CDR1 SNHLY and CDR2 FYNNEI. The V gene lost 5 bases and the J gene lost 6 bases, with 6 bases spanning the gap. CDR3 nucleotide sequence: TGTGCCAGCAGTCTTACTGATACGCAGTATTTT. Amino acid sequence: CASSLTDTQYF.

The chain combines TRBV28 with TRBJ2-1; 8 bases agree with TRBD1. The germline gives CDR1 MDHEN, CDR2 SYDVKM. The CDR3 is made up of 14 amino acids. V gave up 7 bases and J gave up 4 bases; unmatched junction bases: 6. In nucleotides, the CDR3 is TGTGCCAGCACTTGGACAGGGAATTACAATGAGCAGTTCTTC. Translation gives CASTWTGNYNEQFF. The full variable domain, completed using reference TRBV28 and TRBJ2-1, is DVKVTQSSRYLVKRTGEKVFLECVQDMDHENMFWYRQDPGLGLRLIYFSYDVKMKEKGDIPEGYSVSREKKERFSLILESASTNQTSMYLCASTWTGNYNEQFFGPGTRLTVL.

J is TRBJ2-7 and V is TRBV2, with D possibly TRBD2 on 6 matching bases. V was shortened by 6 bases and J by 0 bases, with 15 bases between the two germline ends. This CDR3 has 15 residues. Per germline, CDR1 SNHLY and CDR2 FYNNEI. The CDR3 nucleotides are TGTGCCAGCAGGGAGGGGACGTTGAGCTCCTACGAGCAGTACTTC. Protein product: CASREGTLSSYEQYF.

This clone appeared a single time. The V gene is TRBV6-5, the J gene TRBJ1-2; weak D call: TRBD1 (5 bases). This CDR3 region has 15 residues. V shed 5 bases and J shed 2 bases, with 15 bases lying between them. CDR1 is MNHEY, CDR2 SVGAGI, per germline. The CDR3 spells CASSLLFDSNYGYTF. Here the CDR3 DNA reads TGTGCCAGCAGTCTCCTATTCGACAGCAACTATGGCTACACCTTC.

This clone came up a few times. The chain combines TRBV15 with TRBJ1-6; possible D gene TRBD1, 6 bases. CDR1 and CDR2 (germline): LNHNV, YYDKDF (reference sequence). CDR3 size: 15 residues. Trimming took 5 bases from V and 7 from J, leaving 15 bases between them. CDR3 sequence: CATSYNRAGNSPLHF. The CDR3 region has the DNA TGTGCCACCAGCTACAACAGGGCTGGCAATTCACCCCTCCACTTT.

This clone was recorded a few times. The chain joins TRBV30 to TRBJ1-6; D remains unclear. The germline CDR1 and CDR2 sequences are GTSNPN and SVGIG (reference sequence). CDR3 length: 14 amino acids. V lost 4 bases and J lost 5, with 12 bases in between. The DNA of the CDR3 is TGTGCCTGGATTGTACAGTCAAATAATTCACCCCTCCACTTT. Translation gives CAWIVQSNNSPLHF.

V gene TRBV21-1 combines with J gene TRBJ2-4; the table's TRBD1 call for D was not verified on the DNA. TRBV21-1 is assigned pseudogene status. The CDR3 extends over 21 amino acids. CDR3 DNA sequence: TGTGCCAGCAGCCGTCGGCAGGGAAGGGGATTTAAGGTCGACGCCAAAAACATTCAGTACTTC. Amino acids: CASSRRQGRGFKVDAKNIQYF.